A single sample is the source of the 27 T cell receptor beta chains below, sequenced in a study of T cells in localized non-small cell lung cancer. The protocol was immunoSEQ multiplex PCR, while the TCRdb copy is restricted to in-frame clones and leaves out a portion. The data show roughly 90,000 clones, with approximately 90% seen just once and approximately 4% held by the top ten. The specimen was PBMCs, collected before any cancer treatment. The source is a woman aged 40-75 years with stage II squamous cell lung carcinoma.

This chain connects TRBV5-1 to TRBJ1-2; D perhaps matches TRBD1 (6 bases). The CDR3 loop spans 12 amino acids. Germline lookup yields CDR1 SGHRS and CDR2 YFSETQ. Trimming cost V 4 bases and J 3 bases, with 7 bases left between them. In DNA, the CDR3 is TGCGCCAGCAGCGGACAGTACTATGGCTACACCTTC. This codes for CASSGQYYGYTF.

This clone was observed once. The chain recombines TRBV6-1 with TRBJ2-5, with 9 bases that match TRBD2. The V gene end was trimmed by 8 bases and the J gene end by 2 bases; junction bases not matched to a gene: 9. Germline lookup yields CDR1 MNHNS and CDR2 SASEGT. The CDR3 covers 15 residues. Here the CDR3 reads CASGPGLAEQETQYF. Written as DNA, the CDR3 is TGTGCCAGCGGACCGGGACTAGCAGAACAAGAGACCCAGTACTTC.

V is TRBV25-1 and J is TRBJ2-3, with a weak D call TRBD2 (5 bases). CDR3 size: 14 residues. Germline V gives CDR1 MGHDK, CDR2 SYGVNS. V shed 1 base and J shed 4 bases, with 9 bases lying between them. The DNA of the CDR3 is TGTGCCAGCAGTGAATTGCGGGTGGCAGATACGCAGTATTTT. It is translated as CASSELRVADTQYF.

The CDR3 sequence is CASSPGDFVYEQYF. The CDR3 nucleotides are TGTGCCAGCAGCCCTGGGGACTTTGTCTACGAGCAGTACTTC. The chain links TRBV5-4 to TRBJ2-7; TRBD2 is a possible D gene (6 bases). V was trimmed by 4 bases and J by 3 bases, leaving 14 bases between them. Germline CDR1 is SGHNT and CDR2 is YYREEE (reference sequence). The CDR3 has 14 amino acids.

The chain links TRBV7-9 to TRBJ2-6; D not certain. Trimming shortened V by 3 bases and J by 0 bases, and 3 bases separated the two germline ends. Germline V gene sequence: CDR1 SEHNR, CDR2 FQNEAQ (reference sequence). This CDR3 is built from 14 residues. CDR3 bases: TGTGCCAGCAGCTTGAGCTCTGGGGCCAACGTCCTGACTTTC. It codes for CASSLSSGANVLTF.

CDR3 loop: CASSRINGGTDTQYF. DNA of the CDR3: TGTGCCAGCAGCCGAATCAACGGGGGGACAGATACGCAGTATTTT. The chain is built from TRBV7-9 and TRBJ2-3, with 7 nucleotides matching TRBD2. V shed 5 bases, J shed 3 bases, and the junction held 8 bases outside the gene matches. This CDR3 has 15 amino acids. Germline V gene data show CDR1 as SEHNR and CDR2 as FQNEAQ (reference sequence).

The rearrangement joins TRBV7-2 to TRBJ2-7; possibly TRBD1 for D (5 bases). CDR1 SGHTA and CDR2 FQGNSA come from the germline V gene. The CDR3 extends over 15 amino acids. V was cut by 3 bases and J by 0 bases, with 12 bases left in between. The CDR3 spells CASSFRVQASYEQYF. CDR3 DNA: TGTGCCAGCAGCTTCCGTGTACAGGCCTCCTACGAGCAGTACTTC.

The gene calls are TRBV7-2 and TRBJ2-3; 12 positions agree with TRBD2. The V segment lost 4 bases and the J segment 0 bases; nucleotides outside the gene matches: 2. Germline CDR1 SGHTA, CDR2 FQGNSA. The CDR3 has 16 residues. The CDR3: CASSSGTSGSTDTQYF. In nucleotides, the CDR3 is TGTGCCAGCAGCTCAGGGACTAGCGGGAGCACAGATACGCAGTATTTT.

The rearrangement joins TRBV5-6 to TRBJ2-7; 14 nucleotides agree with TRBD2. The CDR3 has 16 amino acids. CDR1 and CDR2 (germline): SGHDT, YYEEEE. Losses at the gene ends were 2 bases for V and 3 bases for J; bases not matched to a gene: 4. The CDR3 DNA follows: TGTGCCAGCAGCTTTCGGACTAGCGGGAGGAACTACGAGCAGTACTTC. Residues: CASSFRTSGRNYEQYF.

This clone was recorded only once. This chain uses TRBV7-6 with TRBJ2-7; 7 bases line up with TRBD1. The length of the CDR3 is 14 residues. Germline lookup yields CDR1 SGHVS and CDR2 FNYEAQ. Trimming took 9 bases from V and 0 from J; bases not matched to a gene: 8. CDR3: CASVPGQSSYEQYF. CDR3 DNA: TGTGCCAGTGTTCCGGGACAGAGCTCCTACGAGCAGTACTTC.

The chain links TRBV4-1 to TRBJ1-5; no firm D call. Trimming pared 5 bases from V and 3 bases from J, leaving 8 bases between. CDR1 is MGHRA and CDR2 is YSYEKL in the germline V gene. This CDR3 has 13 residues. The CDR3: CASSDPPNQPQHF. The CDR3, as DNA: TGCGCCAGCAGCGACCCTCCCAATCAGCCCCAGCATTTT.

This clone appeared a few times. The rearrangement links TRBV6-6 to TRBJ2-5; maybe TRBD1 (6 bases). CDR1 and CDR2 from the germline V gene are MNHNY and SVGAGI (reference sequence). This CDR3 comprises 15 residues. Trimming pared 5 bases from V and 4 bases from J, leaving 17 bases between. The CDR3 here is CASSLAQGSGETQYF. Written as DNA, the CDR3 is TGTGCCAGCAGTCTGGCTCAGGGGAGCGGAGAGACCCAGTACTTC.

The V call is TRBV19, the J call TRBJ1-1, with D possibly being TRBD1 (5 bases). The germline CDR1 and CDR2 sequences are LNHDA and SQIVND (reference sequence). The CDR3 has 16 residues. Trimming removed 6 bases from V and 1 base from J, with 18 bases in between. CDR3 sequence reads: CASRPQGALGNTEAFF. Written as DNA, the CDR3 is TGTGCCAGTAGACCCCAGGGAGCCCTGGGGAACACTGAAGCTTTCTTT. The variable domain in full, completed from reference TRBV19 and TRBJ1-1, reads DGGITQSPKYLFRKEGQNVTLSCEQNLNHDAMYWYRQDPGQGLRLIYYSQIVNDFQKGDIAEGYSVSREKKESFPLTVTSAQKNPTAFYLCASRPQGALGNTEAFFGQGTRLTVV.

The chain uses TRBV25-1 and TRBJ1-5, with D possibly being TRBD1 (5 bases). The CDR3 runs 14 residues. Trimming took off 1 base at V and 1 base at J, with 5 bases between the two ends. Per germline, CDR1 MGHDK and CDR2 SYGVNS. The CDR3 reads CASSEWGSNQPQHF. The CDR3 DNA follows: TGTGCCAGCAGTGAATGGGGCAGCAATCAGCCCCAGCATTTT. Variable domain in full (rest from reference TRBV25-1 and TRBJ1-5): EADIYQTPRYLVIGTGKKITLECSQTMGHDKMYWYQQDPGMELHLIHYSYGVNSTEKGDLSSESTVSRIRTEHFPLTLESARPSHTSQYLCASSEWGSNQPQHFGDGTRLSIL.

DNA of the CDR3: TGTGCCAGCAGTTTTAGAGGGGCGGGGGTTGAGGCTTTCTTT. This encodes CASSFRGAGVEAFF. The V call is TRBV28, the J call TRBJ1-1; maybe TRBD1 (5 bases). This CDR3 has 14 amino acids. With 3 bases removed from V and 11 bases from J, the gap between germline ends came to 19 bases. Germline V lookup: CDR1 MDHEN, CDR2 SYDVKM. Together with reference TRBV28 and TRBJ1-1, the CDR3 gives the full variable domain: DVKVTQSSRYLVKRTGEKVFLECVQDMDHENMFWYRQDPGLGLRLIYFSYDVKMKEKGDIPEGYSVSREKKERFSLILESASTNQTSMYLCASSFRGAGVEAFFGQGTRLTVV.

This chain links TRBV7-2 with TRBJ1-5, with 7 nucleotides matching TRBD1. CDR1 is SGHTA and CDR2 is FQGNSA in the germline V gene. V was clipped by 4 bases and J by 2 bases; unmatched bases: 5. The CDR3 consists of 15 residues. CDR3: CASSSGGLRNQPQHF. In nucleotides, the CDR3 is TGTGCCAGCAGCTCAGGGGGTTTGCGCAATCAGCCCCAGCATTTT.

This sequence joins TRBV6-1 and TRBJ1-5, with 9 bases lining up with TRBD1. The V and J ends lost 2 bases and 3 bases, in that order; junction bases with no gene match: 11. From germline, CDR1 is MNHNS and CDR2 SASEGT. The CDR3 has 18 amino acids. The CDR3 region is CASSENPLQGATNQPQHF. The CDR3, as DNA: TGTGCCAGCAGTGAAAACCCCCTACAGGGGGCAACCAATCAGCCCCAGCATTTT.

The V gene is TRBV7-8, the J gene TRBJ1-2; tentatively, D is TRBD1 (5 bases). The germline CDR1 and CDR2 sequences are SGHVS and FQNEAQ. The CDR3 totals 14 residues. The V and J ends lost 1 base and 8 bases respectively, with 14 bases between them. CDR3 DNA sequence: TGTGCCAGCAGCTTAGATGGGGGACCTAACGGCTACACCTTC. Translation: CASSLDGGPNGYTF.

The chain combines TRBV19 with TRBJ2-5; TRBD1 might be the D (6 bases). Germline assignment: CDR1 LNHDA and CDR2 SQIVND (reference sequence). This CDR3 comprises 13 residues. V lost 6 bases and J lost 4, with 12 bases in between. CDR3 residues: CASRPLGGETQYF. CDR3 nucleotide sequence: TGTGCCAGTAGGCCCTTAGGGGGAGAGACCCAGTACTTC.

The V call is TRBV5-6, the J call TRBJ2-3; the D gene is possibly TRBD1 (5 bases). The CDR3 is 15 residues long. Germline V gene lookup returns CDR1 SGHDT and CDR2 YYEEEE. V lost 2 bases, J lost 1 base, and 11 bases lay in between. Written as DNA, the CDR3 is TGTGCCAGCAGCTTTGGGGCTCGCGGCACAGATACGCAGTATTTT. This translates into CASSFGARGTDTQYF.

This rearrangement joins TRBV7-6 to TRBJ2-5; either TRBD1 or TRBD2 may supply D (6 bases each). The CDR3 runs to 14 residues. V dropped 6 bases and J dropped 3 bases, with 14 bases sitting between them. Germline V gene data show CDR1 as SGHVS and CDR2 as FNYEAQ. Here the CDR3 DNA reads TGTGCCAGCAGTGGAGGGGGGAATAAAGAGACCCAGTACTTC. Amino acids: CASSGGGNKETQYF.

The V gene is TRBV7-7, the J gene TRBJ2-2; D is uncertain. This CDR3 is built from 13 residues. V dropped 4 bases and J dropped 1 base, with 4 bases sitting between them. From germline, CDR1 is SSHAT and CDR2 FNYEAQ (reference sequence). The chain's CDR3 is CASSSGNTGELFF. The CDR3 region has the DNA TGTGCCAGCAGCTCTGGGAACACCGGGGAGCTGTTTTTT.

This chain uses TRBV5-6 with TRBJ1-2; 10 bases agree with TRBD1. Germline loops: CDR1 SGHDT, CDR2 YYEEEE. Trimming took 2 bases from V and 8 from J; bases not matched to a gene: 12. This CDR3 spans 16 amino acids. CDR3 loop: CASSFGQGVALRGYTF. CDR3 in DNA: TGTGCCAGCAGCTTCGGACAGGGGGTGGCCCTTCGAGGCTACACCTTC.

The gene calls are TRBV27 and TRBJ2-2, with TRBD1 matching 7 bases. This CDR3 contains 15 residues. Germline CDR1 is MNHEY and CDR2 is SMNVEV (reference sequence). V trimming: 7 bases; J trimming: 2 bases; junction bases outside the gene matches: 7. CDR3 sequence (DNA): TGTGCCAGCACCTTTAGGGGGCGCAACACCGGGGAGCTGTTTTTT. Translated, it gives CASTFRGRNTGELFF.

The chain uses TRBV7-9 and TRBJ2-3; D may match TRBD1 or TRBD2 (5 bases each). V lost 5 bases, J lost 4 bases, and 16 bases lay in between. CDR1 is SEHNR, CDR2 FQNEAQ, per germline (reference sequence). This CDR3 spans 15 amino acids. CDR3 protein: CASSPRGLGADTQYF. The CDR3 DNA is TGTGCCAGCAGCCCCCGGGGCCTCGGGGCAGATACGCAGTATTTT.

J is TRBJ1-2 and V is TRBV30; D is undetermined. Trimming took off 2 bases at V and 4 bases at J, with 8 bases between the two ends. Germline V gene sequence: CDR1 GTSNPN, CDR2 SVGIG (reference sequence). This CDR3 is built from 12 residues. CDR3 sequence (DNA): TGTGCCTGGAGTTTCCTCTCCTATGGCTACACCTTC. Amino acids: CAWSFLSYGYTF.

This CDR3 is CASSTRQGLVDYGYTF. The CDR3 DNA sequence: TGTGCCAGTAGTACTCGACAGGGTCTAGTTGACTATGGCTACACCTTC. The rearrangement uses TRBV19 and TRBJ1-2; 7 nucleotides align to TRBD1. Looked up from germline, CDR1 is LNHDA and CDR2 is SQIVND (reference sequence). CDR3 length: 16 residues. V gave up 4 bases and J gave up 3 bases; unmatched junction bases: 11.